The source of this T cell receptor beta chain is a study of radiotherapy plus CTLA-4 blockade in lung cancer. Study-wide background: Disease control was present in roughly 29% of patients, and objective responses in roughly 17%.

Findings of the study overall: TCR clones originating in tumors grew in number in blood after radiotherapy plus ipilimumab. Increased serum interferon-beta after radiation also reportedly predicted response strongly.

Germline CDR1 reads LNHDA; CDR2 reads SQIVND (reference sequence). Germline trimming cut 1 base from V and 5 bases from J; bases unmatched to any gene: 13. The CDR3 covers 18 residues. Comment on this clone: Its antigen remains unidentified.

Profiling relied on immunoSEQ multiplex PCR, and the TCRdb table lists in-frame clones only, not all of them. The table includes about 62,000 clones, approximately 76% detected once. Chemo-refractory metastatic non-small-cell lung cancer patients received focal radiation with ipilimumab CTLA-4 blockade. The TCR originated in a human donor with non-small cell lung cancer who had a complete response to radiotherapy plus ipilimumab. The chain has TRBV19 and TRBJ1-5, with TRBD1 matching 8 bases. The source was peripheral blood, collected from a patient treated with radiotherapy plus ipilimumab. The CDR3 region is CASSIGSGGSSAYQPQHF. The CDR3 DNA reads TGTGCCAGTAGTATAGGGTCAGGGGGCTCTTCGGCTTATCAGCCCCAGCATTTT.